Included here is one T cell receptor (beta chain) sequence, with context. The target antigen is unknown. The sample comes from a study of vaccination effects on CD4 cells after COVID-19. In the study overall: All study participants received two doses of BNT162b2 or mRNA-1273 vaccine. Study results and caveats: Late post-vaccination samples showed marked contraction of infection- and vaccine-induced clones.

TCRdb keeps only in-frame clones here, not all; method: immunoSEQ multiplex PCR. This sample has roughly 41,000 clones, with roughly 76% found just once. Trimming cost V 2 bases and J 7 bases; bases outside gene matches: 4. The CDR3 totals 13 residues. CDR1 and CDR2 from the germline V gene are MNHNS and SASEGT. Prior to sequencing, the ViraFEST assay stimulated PBMC with viral peptide pools, which expanded the antigen-specific CD4+ T cells. Having been cultured for roughly 11 days, the cells underwent CD4+ T cell isolation. In the vaccine recipients, nucleocapsid antibodies were negative and there was no prior SARS-CoV-2 infection. Cultures of approximately 2.1 million PBMC per well contained about 11 IU/ml IL-2 plus 10 ug/ml peptides.

Sequencing was performed on CD4+ T cells from PBMCs cultured with HCoV-OC43 spike peptides, taken before COVID-19 vaccination. Specified subset: HCoV-OC43 spike overlapping peptide pool stimulation. The source of this sequence is a human donor who received a COVID-19 vaccine. The chain combines TRBV6-1 with TRBJ1-2, with 7 positions matching TRBD1. The CDR3 nucleotides are TGTGCCAGCAGTGAATGGGAGGGGGCTGGCTACACCTTC. It is translated as CASSEWEGAGYTF.